The 9 T cell receptor beta chains below come from one sample, sequenced in a study of T cell repertoires in cytomegalovirus infection. Their antigens are not known. A single record per CDR3 protein comes from TCRdb applying MiXCR to the reads. The sample shows about 69,000 distinct CDR3 sequences, more than 25% of them seen only once. The sequencing here drew on CD8+ T cells from cultured PBMCs, taken from culture after CMV antigen stimulation. The receptors shown here come from a human donor in good health (CMV status not recorded). Some clones in this sample may be carry-over from other donors' samples.

This clonotype was recorded many times. This rearrangement joins TRBV7-9 to TRBJ1-1, with D tentatively TRBD1 (6 bases). Germline V gene data show CDR1 as SEHNR and CDR2 as FQNEAQ (reference sequence). The CDR3 length is 16 residues. Trimming cost V 5 bases and J 5 bases, with 21 bases left between them. The DNA of the CDR3 is TGTGCCAGCAGCCCTACGGGACAAATTGGGGGGACTGAAGCTTTCTTT. Translated: CASSPTGQIGGTEAFF. Using reference TRBV7-9 and TRBJ1-1 for the parts outside the CDR3, the full variable domain is DTGVSQNPRHKITKRGQNVTFRCDPISEHNRLYWYRQTLGQGPEFLTYFQNEAQLEKSRLLSDRFSAERPKGSFSTLEIQRTEQGDSAMYLCASSPTGQIGGTEAFFGQGTRLTVV.

The chain employs TRBV7-6 and TRBJ1-1, with 7 bases aligning to TRBD1. CDR1 and CDR2 (germline): SGHVS, FNYEAQ. With 3 bases clipped from V and 1 base from J, the junction kept 17 bases outside the gene matches. The CDR3 is 19 amino acids. CDR3 coding DNA: TGTGCCAGCAGCTTCAGGGGGGGGCCCATACTCTTTTCGAACACTGAAGCTTTCTTT. Amino acids: CASSFRGGPILFSNTEAFF.

By proportion, this clonotype is large (0.1 to 1%). V and J are TRBV7-9 and TRBJ2-1; D possibly corresponds to TRBD2 (8 bases). The CDR3 is 18 residues long. Trimming removed 5 bases at V and 3 bases at J, with 23 bases between. Germline V CDR1 and CDR2: SEHNR, FQNEAQ (reference sequence). The CDR3 coding sequence is TGTGCCAGCAGCCTCCTAAGGGGGCCGGGGGGGGACTACAATGAGCAGTTCTTC. Its protein is CASSLLRGPGGDYNEQFF.

V is TRBV28 and J is TRBJ2-5, with D maybe TRBD2 (6 bases). From germline, CDR1 is MDHEN and CDR2 SYDVKM. V dropped 5 bases and J dropped 5 bases, with 18 bases sitting between them. The CDR3 is made up of 15 amino acids. The chain's CDR3 is CASSPPLMLAETQYF. Written as DNA, the CDR3 is TGTGCCAGCAGTCCCCCCCTGATGCTAGCGGAGACCCAGTACTTC.

This clonotype was counted between two and nine times. J is TRBJ1-1 and V is TRBV7-2; the match to TRBD1 covers 7 bases. CDR1 is SGHTA, CDR2 FQGNSA, per germline. V lost 11 bases to trimming and J lost 5 bases; unmatched junction nucleotides: 11. CDR3 length: 13 amino acids. CDR3 loop: CASLEGQTTEAFF. CDR3 coding DNA: TGTGCCTCTCTTGAGGGACAGACAACTGAAGCTTTCTTT. The full variable domain, rest sourced from reference TRBV7-2 and TRBJ1-1, is GAGVSQSPSNKVTEKGKDVELRCDPISGHTALYWYRQSLGQGLEFLIYFQGNSAPDKSGLPSDRFSAERTGGSVSTLTIQRTQQEDSAVYLCASLEGQTTEAFFGQGTRLTVV.

This clonotype was detected a few times. The J gene is TRBJ1-1, the V gene TRBV28; D uncertain. The CDR3 has 13 residues. Looked up from germline, CDR1 is MDHEN and CDR2 is SYDVKM. Between the trimmed V and J ends, which lost 3 bases and 2 bases, there was a span of 7 bases. CDR3 in DNA: TGTGCCAGCAGTTTCAGGCTTAACACTGAAGCTTTCTTT. This codes for CASSFRLNTEAFF.

The table lists this clonotype with a few counts. The rearrangement joins TRBV6-5 to TRBJ2-2, with TRBD1 matching 10 bases. Trimming removed 4 bases from V and 4 bases from J; junction bases left unmatched: 9. Germline V gene sequence: CDR1 MNHEY, CDR2 SVGAGI. The CDR3 spans 17 residues. CDR3 nucleotides: TGTGCCAGCAGTTGGGACAGGGGAAGATTGGGCACCGGGGAGCTGTTTTTT. Its protein is CASSWDRGRLGTGELFF.

This clonotype is categorized as medium-sized. The rearrangement joins TRBV7-2 to TRBJ2-5, with 8 bases lining up with TRBD2. This CDR3 comprises 13 residues. V lost 1 base to trimming and J lost 5 bases; unmatched junction nucleotides: 0. CDR1 SGHTA and CDR2 FQGNSA come from the germline V gene. Written as DNA, the CDR3 is TGTGCCAGCAGCTTAGGACTAGCGGAGACCCAGTACTTC. Its protein is CASSLGLAETQYF.

This clonotype appeared many times. V gene TRBV7-2 combines with J gene TRBJ2-5; D gene uncertain. From germline, CDR1 is SGHTA and CDR2 FQGNSA. V lost 0 bases to trimming and J lost 2 bases, with 7 bases between them. This CDR3 is built from 14 residues. Here the CDR3 reads CASSLAGQQETQYF. CDR3 nucleotide sequence: TGTGCCAGCAGCTTAGCCGGCCAACAAGAGACCCAGTACTTC.